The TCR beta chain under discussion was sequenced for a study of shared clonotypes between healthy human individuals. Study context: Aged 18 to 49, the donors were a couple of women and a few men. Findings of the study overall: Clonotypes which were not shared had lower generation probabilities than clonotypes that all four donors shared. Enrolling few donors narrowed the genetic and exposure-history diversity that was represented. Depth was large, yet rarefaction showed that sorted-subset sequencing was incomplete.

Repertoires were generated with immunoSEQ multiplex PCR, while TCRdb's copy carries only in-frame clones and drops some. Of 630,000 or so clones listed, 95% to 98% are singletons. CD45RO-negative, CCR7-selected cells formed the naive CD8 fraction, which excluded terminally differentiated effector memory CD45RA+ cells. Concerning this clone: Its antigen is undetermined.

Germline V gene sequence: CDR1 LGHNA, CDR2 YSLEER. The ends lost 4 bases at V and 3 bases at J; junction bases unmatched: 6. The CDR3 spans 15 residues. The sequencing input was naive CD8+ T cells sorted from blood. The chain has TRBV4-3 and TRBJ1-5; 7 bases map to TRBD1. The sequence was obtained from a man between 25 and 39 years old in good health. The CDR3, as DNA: TGCGCCAGCAGCCGAGGGGGCGCTTCCAATCAGCCCCAGCATTTT. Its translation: CASSRGGASNQPQHF.